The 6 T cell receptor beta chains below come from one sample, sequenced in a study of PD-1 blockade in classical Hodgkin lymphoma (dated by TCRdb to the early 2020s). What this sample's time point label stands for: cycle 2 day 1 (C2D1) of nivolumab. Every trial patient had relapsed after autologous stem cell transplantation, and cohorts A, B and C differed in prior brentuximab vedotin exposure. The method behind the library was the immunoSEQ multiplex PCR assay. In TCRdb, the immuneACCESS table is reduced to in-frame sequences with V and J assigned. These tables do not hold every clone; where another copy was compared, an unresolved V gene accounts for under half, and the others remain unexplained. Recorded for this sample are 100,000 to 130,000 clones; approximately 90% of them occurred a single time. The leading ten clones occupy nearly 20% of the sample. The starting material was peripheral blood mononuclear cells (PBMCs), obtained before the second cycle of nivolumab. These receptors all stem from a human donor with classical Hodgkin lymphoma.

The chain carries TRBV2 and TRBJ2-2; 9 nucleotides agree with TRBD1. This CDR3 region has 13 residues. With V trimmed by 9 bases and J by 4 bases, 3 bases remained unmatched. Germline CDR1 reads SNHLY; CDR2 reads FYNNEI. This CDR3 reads CASGTGTTGELFF. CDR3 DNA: TGTGCCAGTGGGACAGGGACCACCGGGGAGCTGTTTTTT.

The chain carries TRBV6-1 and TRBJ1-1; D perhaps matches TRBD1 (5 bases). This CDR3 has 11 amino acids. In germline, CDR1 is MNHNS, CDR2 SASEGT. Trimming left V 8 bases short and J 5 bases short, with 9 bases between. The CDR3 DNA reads TGTGCCAGCCTTCAGGGAACTGAAGCTTTCTTT. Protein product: CASLQGTEAFF.

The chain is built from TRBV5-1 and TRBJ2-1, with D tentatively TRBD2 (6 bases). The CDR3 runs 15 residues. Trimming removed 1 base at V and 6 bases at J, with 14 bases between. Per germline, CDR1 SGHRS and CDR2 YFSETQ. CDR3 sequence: CASSLTRGTLNEQFF. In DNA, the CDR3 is TGCGCCAGCAGCTTGACGCGGGGAACGCTCAATGAGCAGTTCTTC.

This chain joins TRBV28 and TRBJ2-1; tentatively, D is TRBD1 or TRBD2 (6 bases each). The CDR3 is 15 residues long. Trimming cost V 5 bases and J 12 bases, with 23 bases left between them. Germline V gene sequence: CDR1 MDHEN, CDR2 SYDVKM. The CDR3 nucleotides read TGTGCCAGCAGTACCCTCCCCCAGGGGCGGGGATCGCAGTTCTTC. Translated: CASSTLPQGRGSQFF.

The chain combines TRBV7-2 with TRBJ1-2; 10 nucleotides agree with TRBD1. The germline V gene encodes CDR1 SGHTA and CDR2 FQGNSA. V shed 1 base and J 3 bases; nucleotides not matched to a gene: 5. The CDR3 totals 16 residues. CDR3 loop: CASSLGGTGVDYGYTF. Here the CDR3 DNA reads TGTGCCAGCAGCTTAGGGGGGACAGGGGTGGACTATGGCTACACCTTC. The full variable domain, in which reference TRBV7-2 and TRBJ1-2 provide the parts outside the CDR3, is GAGVSQSPSNKVTEKGKDVELRCDPISGHTALYWYRQSLGQGLEFLIYFQGNSAPDKSGLPSDRFSAERTGGSVSTLTIQRTQQEDSAVYLCASSLGGTGVDYGYTFGSGTRLTVV.

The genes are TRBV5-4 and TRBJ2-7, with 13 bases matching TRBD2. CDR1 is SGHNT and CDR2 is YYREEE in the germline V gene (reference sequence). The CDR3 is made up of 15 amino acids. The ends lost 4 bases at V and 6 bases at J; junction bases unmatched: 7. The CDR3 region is CASSVGLAGVVEQYF. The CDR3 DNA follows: TGTGCCAGCAGCGTAGGACTAGCGGGAGTTGTCGAGCAGTACTTC. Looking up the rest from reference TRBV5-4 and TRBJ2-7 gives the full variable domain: ETGVTQSPTHLIKTRGQQVTLRCSSQSGHNTVSWYQQALGQGPQFIFQYYREEENGRGNFPPRFSGLQFPNYSSELNVNALELDDSALYLCASSVGLAGVVEQYFGPGTRLTVT.